The source of this T cell receptor (beta chain) is a study of OX40 agonist ivuxolimab in advanced cancers. Study-level background: The patients received agonistic anti-OX40 (CD134) antibody ivuxolimab.

Here immunoSEQ multiplex PCR was the method, and the copy in TCRdb shows in-frame clones only, minus some. In the table there are 49,000 or so clones, around 88% of which are singletons. Cycle 7 day 1, cycle 4 day 1, and baseline were the timepoints at which blood was sampled. The CDR3 has 16 amino acids. Per germline, CDR1 MNHNY and CDR2 SVGAGI (reference sequence). Trimming removed 10 bases from V and 2 bases from J; junction bases left unmatched: 12. The chain joins TRBV6-6 to TRBJ1-5, with TRBD1 matching 9 bases. This specimen was CD4+ or CD8+ T cells sorted from blood, taken in a trial of the OX40 agonist ivuxolimab. This receptor was obtained from an adult with an advanced solid tumor such as melanoma, head and neck, liver or kidney cancer. For the CDR3, the DNA is TGTGCCACCCTATTAAGAACAGGGGGCGGCAATCAGCCCCAGCATTTT. It specifies CATLLRTGGGNQPQHF.